This TCR beta chain is from a study of blood T cell repertoires in COVID-19. The authors' processing: Researchers report that nucleated cell counts were estimated from reference gene primer amplification. The table came from immunoSEQ multiplex PCR; TCRdb's copy has only in-frame clones and leaves some out. V and J calls and clone size follow that table, whereas D and trimming were derived from the DNA. Of 200,000 to 250,000 clones in the sample, 84% were seen once. Trimming removed 3 bases from V and 4 bases from J, with 7 bases in between. Germline loops: CDR1 SNHLY, CDR2 FYNNEI. The length of the CDR3 is 13 residues.

Input material: peripheral blood. The clonotype originates from a man younger than 45 with active or convalescent COVID-19. V usage is TRBV2 and J usage is TRBJ1-5; the D is unclear. The CDR3: CASSDEANQPQHF. CDR3 DNA: TGTGCCAGCAGTGACGAGGCGAATCAGCCCCAGCATTTT.